Sequencing of this TCR beta chain was carried out in a study of T cell responses to AZD1222 COVID-19 vaccine (dated by TCRdb to the early 2020s). With regard to the full study: AZD1222 recipients whose second dose came at about 4 weeks and those whose second dose came at about 12 weeks were combined into one group, since spike-specific TCR depth and breadth did not differ between the two schedules. TCR sequencing covered roughly 230 trial participants: 207 given two doses of AZD1222 and about 26 given two doses of MenACWY control vaccine. Trial participants were enrolled by age into 18-55, 56-69 and 70-plus year subgroups, with 148, 28 and 57 TCR-sequenced participants respectively.

Here is what the overall study found, with its caveats: Conclusions about previously exposed vaccinees are limited because only six or seven AZD1222 recipients were SARS-CoV-2 seropositive at baseline. A significant rise in spike-specific TCR breadth and depth was observed after two AZD1222 doses relative to day 0 and relative to MenACWY recipients. Most participants were white British and females outnumbered males, and the authors suggested that clonal diversity may have been underestimated. Reportedly, close to half of the unique spike-specific TCRs recognized epitopes lying outside the regions that are mutated in the B.1.351 and B.1.1.7 variants. Vaccine-associated CD4 TCRs spanned the whole spike protein, with dominant responses in regions 160-218 and 743-854. Because no samples from the day 14 peak response were available, repertoires could be characterized only after the peak T cell response. In the small 56-69-year group, the increase in depth fell short of significance, most likely because of low power.

CDR1 and CDR2, looked up from the germline V gene, are ENHRY and SYGVKD. The CDR3 holds 19 amino acids from the cysteine to the phenylalanine. The kept DNA is CDR3 alone, 57 bases in frame from the first base. V is pared back by 3 bases and J by 1 base, with 19 bases lying between the germline termini. The CDR3 regions of human TCRbeta chains were analyzed by immunosequencing. The published analysis was carried out like this. Repertoire TCRs were matched against a reference library of SARS-CoV-2-specific TCRs generated with the MIRA antigen-specificity platform. Breadth meant the fraction of unique TCRs that were SARS-CoV-2-associated, whereas depth meant the fraction of total T cells that were SARS-CoV-2-associated. Using the MIRA data, each spike-specific TCR was assigned both to the spike region to which the TCR was reactive and to a CD4 or CD8 class. Log10-transformed breadth and depth values were compared by one-way ANOVA with Sidak's multiple comparisons tests. As stored in TCRdb, this immuneACCESS dataset retains in-frame rearrangements with V and J assigned. A fraction of the clones does not appear; measured against another copy, unresolved V genes explain less than half of the discrepancy, and the remainder lacks a known reason. That table furnishes V, J and clone size, whereas the DNA furnished D and trimming. Here the sample has roughly 72,000 clones; about 85% occur a single time. The ten biggest clones cover roughly 22% of the sample.

Comment on this clone: Its antigen target is currently unknown. Base qualities were left out, and no much larger clone turns up one base away.

According to the study, the label for this sample's time point signals: baseline before first vaccination. Samples from vaccinated people were obtained from the UK trials COV001 and COV002, which included a single-blind randomized controlled phase 2/3 trial of AZD1222 (ChAdOx1 nCoV-19) in healthy adults. For TCRbeta chain sequencing, PBMC samples were collected from trial participants at day 0 and at day 28 after the second dose. The chain couples TRBV10-3 to TRBJ2-6; a tentative D match to TRBD1 spans 6 bases. The source of this sequence is an adult in good health. The sequencing here drew on peripheral blood, taken on day 0 of AZD1222 vaccination. The DNA reads TGTGCCATCAGTGAATACCCCGGTCGGACAGTGTCTGGGGCCAACGTCCTGACTTTC. This yields the protein CAISEYPGRTVSGANVLTF.